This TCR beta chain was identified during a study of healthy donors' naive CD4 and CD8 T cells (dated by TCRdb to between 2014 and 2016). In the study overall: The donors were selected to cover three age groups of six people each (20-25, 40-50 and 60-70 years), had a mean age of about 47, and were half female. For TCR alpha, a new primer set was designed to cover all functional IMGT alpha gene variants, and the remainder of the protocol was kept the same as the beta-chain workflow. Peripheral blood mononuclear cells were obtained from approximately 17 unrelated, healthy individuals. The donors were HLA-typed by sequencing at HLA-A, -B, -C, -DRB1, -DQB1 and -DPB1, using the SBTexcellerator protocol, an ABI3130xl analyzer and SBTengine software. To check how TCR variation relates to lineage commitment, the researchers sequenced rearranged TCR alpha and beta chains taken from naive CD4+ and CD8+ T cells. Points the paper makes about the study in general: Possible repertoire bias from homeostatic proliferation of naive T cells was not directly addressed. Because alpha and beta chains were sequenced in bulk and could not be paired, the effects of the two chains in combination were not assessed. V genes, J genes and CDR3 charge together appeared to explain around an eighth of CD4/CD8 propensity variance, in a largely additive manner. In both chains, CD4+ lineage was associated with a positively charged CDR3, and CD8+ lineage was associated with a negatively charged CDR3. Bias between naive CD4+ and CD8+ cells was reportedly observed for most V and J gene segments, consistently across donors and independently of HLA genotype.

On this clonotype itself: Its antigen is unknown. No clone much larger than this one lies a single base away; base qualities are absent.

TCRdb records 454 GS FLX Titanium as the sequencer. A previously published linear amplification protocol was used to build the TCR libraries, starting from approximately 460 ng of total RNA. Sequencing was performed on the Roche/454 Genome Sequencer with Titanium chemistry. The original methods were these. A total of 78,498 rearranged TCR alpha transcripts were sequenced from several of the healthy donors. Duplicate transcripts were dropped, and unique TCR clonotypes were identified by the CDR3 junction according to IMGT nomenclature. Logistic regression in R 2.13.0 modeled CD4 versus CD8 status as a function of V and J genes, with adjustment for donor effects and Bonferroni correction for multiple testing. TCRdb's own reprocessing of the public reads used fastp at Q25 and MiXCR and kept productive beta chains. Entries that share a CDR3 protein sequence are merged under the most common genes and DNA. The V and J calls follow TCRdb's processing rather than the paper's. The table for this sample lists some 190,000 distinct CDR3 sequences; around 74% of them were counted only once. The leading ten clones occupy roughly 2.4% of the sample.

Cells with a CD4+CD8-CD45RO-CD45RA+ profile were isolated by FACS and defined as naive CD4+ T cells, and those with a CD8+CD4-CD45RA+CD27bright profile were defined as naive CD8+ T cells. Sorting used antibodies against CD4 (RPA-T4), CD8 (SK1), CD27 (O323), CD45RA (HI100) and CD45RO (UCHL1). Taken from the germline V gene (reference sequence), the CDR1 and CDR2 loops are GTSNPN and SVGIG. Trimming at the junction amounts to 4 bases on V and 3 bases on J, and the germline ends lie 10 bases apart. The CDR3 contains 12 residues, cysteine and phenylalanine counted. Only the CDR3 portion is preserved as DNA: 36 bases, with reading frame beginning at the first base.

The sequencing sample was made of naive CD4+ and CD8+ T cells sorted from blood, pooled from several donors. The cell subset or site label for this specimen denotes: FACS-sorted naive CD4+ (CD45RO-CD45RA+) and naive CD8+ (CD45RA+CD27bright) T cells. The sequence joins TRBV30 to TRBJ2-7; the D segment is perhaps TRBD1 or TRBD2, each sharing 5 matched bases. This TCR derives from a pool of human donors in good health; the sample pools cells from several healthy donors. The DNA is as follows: TGTGCCTGGACCGGGGCTAGCTACGAGCAGTACTTC. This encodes CAWTGASYEQYF.